What follows are 8 T cell receptor beta chains derived from one specimen sequenced in a study of blood T cell repertoires in COVID-19. Libraries were prepared by immunoSEQ multiplex PCR; TCRdb keeps only in-frame clonotypes and omits some of them. The sample lists 170,000 or so clones, over 75% occurring once. Sequenced sample: PBMCs or T cells enriched from blood (not recorded which). These receptor sequences come from a woman between 18 and 29 years old who had recovered from COVID-19.

Worth noting for this clone: A junction end diverges from the germline sequence, so it may reflect a read error. The CDR3 coding sequence is TGTGCCAGCAGATTGGGTGTCCCTGACAGGGGGTTAAGCTCCTACAATGAGCAGTTCTTC. It encodes CASRLGVPDRGLSSYNEQFF. The chain uses TRBV5-8 and TRBJ2-1, with 9 bases lining up with TRBD1. Germline lookup yields CDR1 SGHTS and CDR2 YDEGEE. The CDR3 has 20 amino acids.

Many counts were recorded for this clone. J is TRBJ1-6 and V is TRBV5-4, with D hard to call. The CDR3 has 16 amino acids. CDR1 and CDR2 from the germline V gene are SGHNT and YYREEE (reference sequence). Deletions cut 3 bases from V and 7 bases from J, with 17 bases between. The CDR3: CASSSTSWQLNSPLHF. The CDR3, as DNA: TGTGCCAGCAGCTCGACTTCGTGGCAGCTGAATTCACCCCTCCACTTT. The full variable domain, rest sourced from reference TRBV5-4 and TRBJ1-6, is ETGVTQSPTHLIKTRGQQVTLRCSSQSGHNTVSWYQQALGQGPQFIFQYYREEENGRGNFPPRFSGLQFPNYSSELNVNALELDDSALYLCASSSTSWQLNSPLHFGNGTRLTVT.

The chain recombines TRBV2 with TRBJ2-3; 12 bases map to TRBD2. The CDR3 covers 15 residues. Per the germline V gene, CDR1 is SNHLY and CDR2 is FYNNEI. J was trimmed by 4 bases and V by 6 bases; bases with no gene match: 5. CDR3 amino acids: CASSVGLAGPDTQYF. CDR3 sequence (DNA): TGTGCCAGCAGCGTCGGACTAGCGGGACCAGATACGCAGTATTTT.

CDR3 sequence: CASSLQGNTEAFF. Written as DNA, the CDR3 is TGTGCCAGCAGCTTACAGGGAAACACTGAAGCTTTCTTT. This chain connects TRBV7-2 to TRBJ1-1; a weak D match, TRBD1 (5 bases). Germline V gene sequence: CDR1 SGHTA, CDR2 FQGNSA. This CDR3 has 13 residues. V was cut by 2 bases and J by 2 bases, with 6 bases left in between.

This clone was detected a few times. The V and J genes are TRBV27 and TRBJ2-5; TRBD2 aligns across 8 bases. CDR3 size: 16 residues. From germline, CDR1 is MNHEY and CDR2 SMNVEV (reference sequence). The V segment lost 6 bases and the J segment 4 bases; nucleotides outside the gene matches: 13. CDR3 DNA: TGTGCCAGCAGAGATCGGGAGGGGTCTTCGCCAGAGACCCAGTACTTC. Translating it yields CASRDREGSSPETQYF.

The gene calls are TRBV14 and TRBJ2-7; 7 bases match TRBD2. From germline, CDR1 is SGHDN and CDR2 FVKESK. V shed 0 bases and J 5 bases; nucleotides not matched to a gene: 7. The CDR3 length is 15 residues. The CDR3 DNA reads TGTGCCAGCAGCCAAGATCCAGCGGGGAGGCACGAGCAGTACTTC. Its protein product is CASSQDPAGRHEQYF.

The count of this clone is one. This chain links TRBV2 with TRBJ1-1, with D possibly being TRBD1 (5 bases). This CDR3 has 14 amino acids. CDR1 is SNHLY, CDR2 FYNNEI, per germline. V was pared by 5 bases and J by 0 bases, with 10 bases between. This CDR3 reads CASSPGQLNTEAFF. CDR3 in DNA: TGTGCCAGCAGTCCAGGGCAATTGAACACTGAAGCTTTCTTT.

The chain couples TRBV27 to TRBJ2-7; 9 bases align to TRBD1. The CDR3 spans 14 residues. CDR1 is MNHEY and CDR2 is SMNVEV in the germline V gene (reference sequence). The V gene end was trimmed by 4 bases and the J gene end by 6 bases; junction bases not matched to a gene: 7. CDR3 nucleotides: TGTGCCAGCAGTTGGGACAGGGACAGAGGCGAGCAGTACTTC. The encoded protein is CASSWDRDRGEQYF.